These 17 T cell receptor beta chains were all obtained from the same sample, sequenced in a study of T cells after yellow fever vaccination. TCRdb reprocessed the 5' RACE reads with MiXCR, giving one entry per CDR3 protein. The sample shows about 50,000 distinct CDR3 sequences, 5% to 6.5% of them seen only once. Sequenced here: PBMCs, either bulk or a sorted T-cell subset (CD4+, CD8+, memory, or dextramer-sorted; not recorded which), sampled on the day of the yellow fever booster vaccination. The source is a man younger than 35 who received the YFV17D yellow fever vaccine.

A few counts support this clonotype. This chain uses TRBV9 with TRBJ2-5, with D perhaps matching TRBD2 (7 bases). This CDR3 has 15 residues. The V end was cut by 4 bases, the J end by 5 bases, with 18 bases between. Germline CDR1 reads SGDLS; CDR2 reads YYNGEE. CDR3 loop: CASSLYGGATETQYF. Here the CDR3 DNA reads TGTGCCAGCAGCCTCTATGGGGGGGCCACGGAGACCCAGTACTTC.

The chain combines TRBV4-3 with TRBJ2-2, with a tentative D call TRBD2 (5 bases). CDR1 and CDR2 (germline): LGHNA, YSLEER. The V end was cut by 0 bases, the J end by 6 bases, with 8 bases between. The CDR3 totals 14 residues. The CDR3 DNA follows: TGCGCCAGCAGCCAAGAATCGGGGTCCGGGGAGCTGTTTTTT. Translated, it gives CASSQESGSGELFF.

The V gene is TRBV28, the J gene TRBJ1-1; no firm D call. Germline V CDR1 and CDR2: MDHEN, SYDVKM. V lost 6 bases, J lost 8 bases, and 13 bases lay in between. This CDR3 has 12 residues. DNA for the CDR3: TGTGCCAGCAGCTCCCTAATTCCGGAAGCTTTCTTT. It codes for CASSSLIPEAFF.

There are many counts of this clonotype. The V and J genes are TRBV4-3 and TRBJ2-7; TRBD2 aligns across 11 bases. Germline V gene data show CDR1 as LGHNA and CDR2 as YSLEER. This CDR3 spans 15 amino acids. V dropped 3 bases and J dropped 0; count of bases not matched to a gene: 1. CDR3 residues: CASSQGLAASYEQYV. The CDR3 DNA reads TGCGCCAGCAGCCAGGGACTAGCGGCCTCCTACGAGCAGTACGTC.

This clonotype was counted many times. The J gene is TRBJ2-7, the V gene TRBV11-2, with D uncertain. From germline, CDR1 is SGHAT and CDR2 FQNNGV. The CDR3 covers 12 residues. The V gene lost 1 base and the J gene lost 4 bases, with 5 bases spanning the gap. The CDR3: CASSLVEYEQYF. Written as DNA, the CDR3 is TGTGCCAGCAGCTTAGTAGAGTACGAGCAGTACTTC.

This clonotype has a count of ten or more. The chain uses TRBV4-1 and TRBJ2-2; D uncertain. This CDR3 comprises 15 residues. CDR1 is MGHRA and CDR2 is YSYEKL in the germline V gene. The germline V and J ends were trimmed by 4 bases and 4 bases, with 13 bases remaining between them. Here the CDR3 DNA reads TGCGCCAGCAGCCTAGCCTCCTGGGGCACCGGGGAGCTGTTTTTT. It codes for CASSLASWGTGELFF.

The gene calls are TRBV7-9 and TRBJ2-1, with 12 bases lining up with TRBD1. The trim removed 5 bases at V and 9 bases at J, leaving 11 bases unmatched. CDR1 and CDR2 (germline): SEHNR, FQNEAQ (reference sequence). This CDR3 has 16 residues. CDR3 DNA sequence: TGTGCCAGCAGCCCGCTCCGGGACAGGGGGCGAGTTGAGCAGTTCTTC. Translation gives CASSPLRDRGRVEQFF.

The chain has TRBV4-2 and TRBJ1-2; D may be TRBD1 (5 bases). The V gene lost 1 base and the J gene lost 6 bases, with 9 bases spanning the gap. The CDR3 runs 13 residues. Germline loops: CDR1 LGHNA, CDR2 YNFKEQ. CDR3 in DNA: TGTGCCAGCAGCCAAGGGGTCAGGGATGGCTACACCTTC. It specifies CASSQGVRDGYTF.

V usage is TRBV7-9 and J usage is TRBJ2-2; 7 bases align to TRBD2. The CDR3 contains 16 residues. Germline loops: CDR1 SEHNR, CDR2 FQNEAQ (reference sequence). V gave up 5 bases and J gave up 0 bases; unmatched junction bases: 6. The CDR3 sequence: CASSGRDGANTGELFF. In nucleotides, the CDR3 is TGTGCCAGCAGCGGGAGGGACGGCGCGAACACCGGGGAGCTGTTTTTT. Full variable domain (outside the CDR3, taken from reference TRBV7-9 and TRBJ2-2): DTGVSQNPRHKITKRGQNVTFRCDPISEHNRLYWYRQTLGQGPEFLTYFQNEAQLEKSRLLSDRFSAERPKGSFSTLEIQRTEQGDSAMYLCASSGRDGANTGELFFGEGSRLTVL.

This clonotype was detected only a few times. This chain links TRBV6-5 with TRBJ2-4; no clear D. There are 15 residues in the CDR3. Per the germline V gene, CDR1 is MNHEY and CDR2 is SVGAGI. The V gene lost 3 bases and the J gene lost 3 bases, with 12 bases spanning the gap. Here the CDR3 DNA reads TGTGCCAGCAGTTATAGGGATCCGGTCAAAAACATTCAGTACTTC. Its translation is CASSYRDPVKNIQYF.

The chain recombines TRBV27 with TRBJ1-6; TRBD1 is a possible D gene (6 bases). Deletions cut 6 bases from V and 9 bases from J, with 12 bases between. This CDR3 contains 13 residues. Per the germline V gene, CDR1 is MNHEY and CDR2 is SMNVEV (reference sequence). CDR3 in amino acids: CASSYRDTSPLHF. The CDR3, as DNA: TGTGCCAGCAGCTACAGGGATACTTCACCCCTCCACTTT.

Note on this clonotype: A much larger clone lies a single base off, so this may be a read error. The V gene is TRBV9, the J gene TRBJ1-1; the D is unclear. V gave up 6 bases and J gave up 3 bases, with 18 bases separating them. The CDR3 has 15 amino acids. Germline CDR1 SGDLS, CDR2 YYNGEE. CDR3 bases: TGTGCCAGCACTCCCCCCGGCGTTGTCTACACTGAAGCTTTCTTT. As protein: CASTPPGVVYTEAFF. The whole variable domain, filled in from reference TRBV9 and TRBJ1-1, reads DSGVTQTPKHLITATGQRVTLRCSPRSGDLSVYWYQQSLDQGLQFLIQYYNGEERAKGNILERFSAQQFPDLHSELNLSSLELGDSALYFCASTPPGVVYTEAFFGQGTRLTVV.

This clonotype was recorded at least ten times. This sequence joins TRBV14 and TRBJ1-1, with D maybe TRBD1 (5 bases). The CDR3 is made up of 15 amino acids. CDR1 and CDR2 from the germline V gene are SGHDN and FVKESK. V lost 4 bases, J lost 0 bases, and 12 bases lay in between. The CDR3 DNA is TGTGCCAGCAGCCGGGGAGGGGCTTTGAACACTGAAGCTTTCTTT. Translation: CASSRGGALNTEAFF. Full variable domain (remainder filled in from reference TRBV14 and TRBJ1-1): EAGVTQFPSHSVIEKGQTVTLRCDPISGHDNLYWYRRVMGKEIKFLLHFVKESKQDESGMPNNRFLAERTGGTYSTLKVQPAELEDSGVYFCASSRGGALNTEAFFGQGTRLTVV.

The V call is TRBV7-3, the J call TRBJ2-3, with 8 bases lining up with TRBD2. The CDR3 loop spans 16 amino acids. V was pared by 2 bases and J by 5 bases, with 9 bases of the junction left unmatched. From germline, CDR1 is SGHTA and CDR2 FQGTGA. The CDR3 protein is CASSLGRGAILDTQYF. In DNA, the CDR3 is TGTGCCAGCAGCTTAGGGCGGGGGGCCATATTAGATACGCAGTATTTT. Using reference TRBV7-3 and TRBJ2-3 for the parts outside the CDR3, the full variable domain is GAGVSQTPSNKVTEKGKYVELRCDPISGHTALYWYRQSLGQGPEFLIYFQGTGAADDSGLPNDRFFAVRPEGSVSTLKIQRTERGDSAVYLCASSLGRGAILDTQYFGPGTRLTVL.

The chain uses TRBV6-6 and TRBJ2-7; 9 bases align to TRBD1. The CDR3 spans 12 residues. Per germline, CDR1 MNHNY and CDR2 SVGAGI (reference sequence). The junction had 6 bases not matched to a gene; V was cut back by 6 bases and J by 9 bases. CDR3 DNA: TGTGCCAGCAGAGACAGGGGGTTAGTGCAGTACTTC. Translated: CASRDRGLVQYF.

This clonotype was counted only a few times. This rearrangement joins TRBV7-9 to TRBJ2-5, with D possibly called TRBD1 or TRBD2 (5 bases each). Trimming removed 6 bases at V and 5 bases at J, with 10 bases between. This CDR3 is built from 12 residues. Germline V gene lookup returns CDR1 SEHNR and CDR2 FQNEAQ (reference sequence). The CDR3 DNA sequence: TGTGCCAGCAGGGGACGCACTGAGACCCAGTACTTC. It translates to CASRGRTETQYF.

The chain links TRBV5-1 to TRBJ2-5; D ambiguous. Germline values: CDR1 SGHRS, CDR2 YFSETQ. V was shortened by 0 bases and J by 5 bases, with 8 bases between the two germline ends. CDR3 length equals 13 residues. In DNA form, the CDR3 reads TGCGCCAGCAGCTTGGACAGTACTGAGACCCAGTACTTC. This translates into CASSLDSTETQYF.